The 26 T cell receptor beta chains reported below all come from one sample, sequenced in a study of graft-versus-host responses after intestinal transplantation. Repertoires were generated with immunoSEQ multiplex PCR, while TCRdb's copy carries only in-frame clones and drops some. Of 90,000 to 95,000 clones listed, around nine tenths are singletons. These receptors are not linked to any known antigen. Material: unstimulated CD8+ T cells sorted from spleen or lymph node cells, obtained before intestinal transplant. The receptors come from a human donor who received an intestinal transplant.

The chain recombines TRBV10-1 with TRBJ2-1, with 8 bases fitting TRBD2. The CDR3 extends over 16 amino acids. Germline CDR1 is WNHNN and CDR2 is SYGVQD (reference sequence). With 2 bases clipped from V and 2 bases from J, the junction kept 5 bases outside the gene matches. CDR3 sequence: CASSEGAGGPYNEQFF. The CDR3 DNA reads TGCGCCAGCAGTGAGGGGGCGGGAGGCCCCTACAATGAGCAGTTCTTC.

The chain links TRBV7-3 to TRBJ2-3, with D possibly matching TRBD1 (6 bases). In germline, CDR1 is SGHTA, CDR2 FQGTGA. Trimming cost V 4 bases and J 0 bases, with 11 bases left between them. CDR3 length: 15 amino acids. This CDR3 reads CASSSIGGSTDTQYF. The CDR3 coding sequence is TGTGCCAGCAGCTCCATAGGGGGTAGCACAGATACGCAGTATTTT.

V usage is TRBV7-3 and J usage is TRBJ2-1; 8 positions match TRBD2. From germline, CDR1 is SGHTA and CDR2 FQGTGA. V lost 2 bases, J lost 3 bases, and 3 bases stayed unmatched. The CDR3 has 15 residues. As DNA, the CDR3 is TGTGCCAGCAGCTTAGAGGGGACTAGCTACAATGAGCAGTTCTTC. It translates to CASSLEGTSYNEQFF.

V usage is TRBV7-8 and J usage is TRBJ2-2; D might be TRBD2 (5 bases). Germline CDR1 reads SGHVS; CDR2 reads FQNEAQ. The germline V and J ends were trimmed by 2 bases and 1 base, with 14 bases remaining between them. This CDR3 is 17 amino acids long. For the CDR3, the DNA is TGTGCCAGCAGCTTATATCTCGCTAGCTGGAACACCGGGGAGCTGTTTTTT. Protein sequence: CASSLYLASWNTGELFF.

Written as DNA, the CDR3 is TGCAGCGTTACCATGGGGGGTAGGCCCTACGAGCAGTACTTC. It encodes CSVTMGGRPYEQYF. This sequence joins TRBV29-1 and TRBJ2-7; perhaps TRBD2 as D (6 bases). V gave up 5 bases and J gave up 2 bases, with 16 bases separating them. Germline values: CDR1 SQVTM, CDR2 ANQGSEA. The CDR3 spans 14 residues.

The chain carries TRBV11-2 and TRBJ2-7; D remains ambiguous. The ends were cut back, 8 bases at V and 0 bases at J, with 11 bases in the middle. The CDR3 consists of 13 residues. Germline V CDR1 and CDR2: SGHAT, FQNNGV. The CDR3 DNA reads TGTGCCAGCTGTCTAGGTTCCTCCTACGAGCAGTACTTC. Translating it yields CASCLGSSYEQYF.

This chain uses TRBV4-3 with TRBJ2-1, with 8 positions matching TRBD2. J was trimmed by 8 bases and V by 3 bases; bases with no gene match: 12. In germline, CDR1 is LGHNA, CDR2 YSLEER. This CDR3 region has 16 residues. CDR3 loop: CASSHAAGGPRDEQFF. In nucleotides, the CDR3 is TGCGCCAGCAGCCATGCGGCGGGGGGCCCTAGGGATGAGCAGTTCTTC.

The V gene is TRBV13, the J gene TRBJ2-7; 9 bases agree with TRBD2. Germline CDR1 is PRHDT and CDR2 is FYEKMQ (reference sequence). V shed 5 bases, J shed 5 bases, and the junction held 22 bases outside the gene matches. The CDR3 loop spans 19 amino acids. The CDR3 nucleotides are TGTGCCAGCAGCCTTCCACCGGGGGGCGGGAGGGCCGTAATAAACGAGCAGTACTTC. Amino acids: CASSLPPGGGRAVINEQYF.

Details on this clone: Other DNA variants within this sample encode the same CDR3. The J gene is TRBJ2-1, the V gene TRBV27; 9 bases fit TRBD2. Per germline, CDR1 MNHEY and CDR2 SMNVEV (reference sequence). The CDR3 runs to 14 residues. V lost 6 bases to trimming and J lost 1 base; unmatched junction nucleotides: 1. The CDR3 sequence: CASSLAGSYNEQFF. The CDR3 DNA reads TGTGCCAGCAGCCTAGCGGGGTCCTACAATGAGCAGTTCTTC.

The gene calls are TRBV7-2 and TRBJ2-1; D possibly corresponds to TRBD2 (5 bases). The V and J ends lost 3 bases and 10 bases respectively, with 13 bases between them. Germline V lookup: CDR1 SGHTA, CDR2 FQGNSA. This CDR3 region has 13 residues. CDR3 residues: CASSLGYGVEQFF. CDR3 nucleotide sequence: TGTGCCAGCAGCTTGGGCTACGGGGTCGAGCAGTTCTTC.

This chain links TRBV30 with TRBJ1-1, with 9 bases lining up with TRBD1. The CDR3 is made up of 11 amino acids. V trimming: 5 bases; J trimming: 5 bases; junction bases outside the gene matches: 0. Looked up from germline, CDR1 is GTSNPN and CDR2 is SVGIG (reference sequence). CDR3: CAWDRGTEAFF. The DNA of the CDR3 is TGTGCCTGGGACAGGGGGACTGAAGCTTTCTTT.

The CDR3 sequence is CASSQGPGQGASGANVLTF. The CDR3 region has the DNA TGCGCCAGCAGCCAAGGCCCGGGACAGGGAGCCTCTGGGGCCAACGTCCTGACTTTC. The J gene is TRBJ2-6, the V gene TRBV4-1; 9 bases are shared with TRBD1. CDR3 length: 19 residues. Germline V gives CDR1 MGHRA, CDR2 YSYEKL. V was clipped by 1 base and J by 0 bases; unmatched bases: 7.

V and J are TRBV14 and TRBJ2-5; 7 positions agree with TRBD2. Germline-derived CDR1 and CDR2 are SGHDN and FVKESK. The CDR3 extends over 15 amino acids. V trimming: 3 bases; J trimming: 2 bases; junction bases outside the gene matches: 6. The CDR3 protein is CASSQQPGGQETQYF. For the CDR3, the DNA is TGTGCCAGCAGCCAGCAGCCGGGGGGACAAGAGACCCAGTACTTC.

The rearrangement uses TRBV7-2 and TRBJ1-1, with D possibly TRBD1 on 6 matching bases. This CDR3 comprises 12 residues. Trimming removed 5 bases from V and 6 bases from J, with 10 bases in between. Per the germline V gene, CDR1 is SGHTA and CDR2 is FQGNSA. CDR3 in DNA: TGTGCCAGCAGCATACAGGGACCTGAAGCTTTCTTT. Translating gives CASSIQGPEAFF.

J is TRBJ2-4 and V is TRBV7-9; 7 bases fit TRBD1. Trimming removed 5 bases from V and 1 base from J; junction bases left unmatched: 8. Germline CDR1 and CDR2: SEHNR and FQNEAQ (reference sequence). CDR3 length: 16 amino acids. CDR3 loop: CASSPRTGSAKNIQYF. The CDR3, as DNA: TGTGCCAGCAGCCCCCGGACAGGCTCCGCCAAAAACATTCAGTACTTC. The complete variable domain, with remaining parts taken from reference TRBV7-9 and TRBJ2-4, reads DTGVSQNPRHKITKRGQNVTFRCDPISEHNRLYWYRQTLGQGPEFLTYFQNEAQLEKSRLLSDRFSAERPKGSFSTLEIQRTEQGDSAMYLCASSPRTGSAKNIQYFGAGTRLSVL.

Only one count was recorded for this clone. The CDR3 sequence is CASSLGASEYNSPLHF. The CDR3 nucleotides are TGTGCCAGCAGCCTGGGGGCATCGGAATATAATTCACCCCTCCACTTT. The V call is TRBV13, the J call TRBJ1-6, with D possibly matching TRBD1 (6 bases). CDR1 is PRHDT and CDR2 is FYEKMQ in the germline V gene (reference sequence). The ends were cut back, 5 bases at V and 4 bases at J, with 15 bases in the middle. This CDR3 has 16 residues.

The chain joins TRBV6-6 to TRBJ2-1; TRBD2 agrees at 12 bases. The CDR3 contains 16 residues. Germline V gene data show CDR1 as MNHNY and CDR2 as SVGAGI (reference sequence). Trimming took 3 bases from V and 8 from J; bases not matched to a gene: 8. The CDR3 here is CASSYRPLAGGYEQFF. CDR3 DNA: TGTGCCAGCAGTTATCGACCACTAGCGGGAGGTTATGAGCAGTTCTTC.

The chain couples TRBV27 to TRBJ2-7; TRBD1 might be the D (6 bases). Per the germline V gene, CDR1 is MNHEY and CDR2 is SMNVEV (reference sequence). Trimming stripped 6 bases from V and 5 bases from J, with 17 bases between. The CDR3 has 14 amino acids. The CDR3: CASRGWMGADEQYF. The CDR3 DNA sequence: TGTGCCAGCAGGGGGTGGATGGGGGCCGACGAGCAGTACTTC.

A few counts support this clone. V usage is TRBV9 and J usage is TRBJ1-1; unclear D gene. Trimming cost V 0 bases and J 1 base, with 7 bases left between them. CDR3 size: 14 residues. Germline V CDR1 and CDR2: SGDLS, YYNGEE. This CDR3 reads CASSVEQQNTEAFF. CDR3 nucleotide sequence: TGTGCCAGCAGCGTAGAACAGCAGAACACTGAAGCTTTCTTT.

The chain links TRBV6-1 to TRBJ1-1; the D gene is possibly TRBD1 (5 bases). Germline values: CDR1 MNHNS, CDR2 SASEGT. This CDR3 spans 13 amino acids. The V and J ends lost 6 bases and 5 bases respectively, with 13 bases between them. CDR3 DNA: TGTGCCAGCAGGGACGGTGGGGGGACTGAAGCTTTCTTT. As protein: CASRDGGGTEAFF.

The chain is built from TRBV6-1 and TRBJ2-7, with 7 bases lining up with TRBD1. CDR3 size: 14 residues. CDR1 is MNHNS, CDR2 SASEGT, per germline. J gave up 3 bases and V 4 bases, and 6 bases lay outside the gene matches. CDR3 region: CASSADRPDYEQYF. In DNA, the CDR3 is TGTGCCAGCAGTGCGGACAGGCCAGACTACGAGCAGTACTTC.

The rearrangement uses TRBV28 and TRBJ1-1, with a weak D call TRBD1 (6 bases). V lost 2 bases, J lost 2 bases, and 9 bases lay in between. The CDR3 runs to 14 residues. In germline, CDR1 is MDHEN, CDR2 SYDVKM. CDR3 in DNA: TGTGCCAGCAGTTTAATTGGGGGCAACACTGAAGCTTTCTTT. Translated, it gives CASSLIGGNTEAFF.

The rearrangement joins TRBV30 to TRBJ1-5; TRBD1 might be the D (5 bases). This CDR3 has 13 residues. Trimming cost V 0 bases and J 2 bases, with 5 bases left between them. The V gene's germline CDR1 is GTSNPN and CDR2 SVGIG (reference sequence). CDR3 sequence reads: CAWSVQGNQPQHF. In nucleotides, the CDR3 is TGTGCCTGGAGTGTACAGGGCAATCAGCCCCAGCATTTT.

This chain joins TRBV4-1 and TRBJ2-7; 10 nucleotides match TRBD2. Germline CDR1 is MGHRA and CDR2 is YSYEKL. This CDR3 comprises 15 residues. After removal of 5 bases from V and 4 bases from J, the junction contained 8 bases not matched to a gene. CDR3 nucleotide sequence: TGCGCCAGCAGCGCCAGACTAGCGGGTACGTACGAGCAGTACTTC. Translation: CASSARLAGTYEQYF.

The chain is built from TRBV30 and TRBJ2-6, with D possibly TRBD1 on 5 matching bases. From germline, CDR1 is GTSNPN and CDR2 SVGIG (reference sequence). V was clipped by 0 bases and J by 2 bases, with 5 bases between them. This CDR3 contains 14 residues. The CDR3 region is CAWSVGAGANVLTF. CDR3 DNA: TGTGCCTGGAGTGTAGGGGCTGGGGCCAACGTCCTGACTTTC.

In its sample, this clone was seen once. The chain couples TRBV7-2 to TRBJ2-2, with a tentative D call TRBD2 (5 bases). V was pared by 7 bases and J by 1 base, with 19 bases between. CDR3 length equals 17 residues. From germline, CDR1 is SGHTA and CDR2 FQGNSA. Written as DNA, the CDR3 is TGTGCCAGCACCGAAGTGAGGGTCAGTCTGAACACCGGGGAGCTGTTTTTT. Translation gives CASTEVRVSLNTGELFF.